This T cell receptor beta chain was identified during a study of cytomegalovirus exposure and HLA in healthy donors. For the study at large: The early release's HLA-typed donors yielded 65 million to 85 million unique TCRs. Study-level points and caveats: Later analysis revealed greater clonal expansion in HLA-associated TCR beta chains than in equally common others. Specificity for CMV antigens was confirmed in vitro for a few of the CMV-associated chains.

After removal of 8 bases from V and 8 bases from J, the junction contained 7 bases not matched to a gene. CDR1 is LNHNV and CDR2 is YYDKDF in the germline V gene (reference sequence). This CDR3 has 13 amino acids. In the case of this clone: The antigen remains unidentified.

The study ran its PCR with 60 Vbeta and 13 Jbeta primers. Sequencing was performed with immunoSEQ multiplex PCR; in TCRdb, only in-frame clones are kept and a portion is missing. Of fewer than 100,000 clones in the sample, 60% to 80% were seen once. The donors, nominally healthy at sampling, likely had unrecorded immune exposures. V gene TRBV15 combines with J gene TRBJ2-1; 9 nucleotides align to TRBD1. Sequencing was carried out using PBMCs. The receptor's source is a man aged 35-49 years in good health and CMV-seronegative. CDR3 bases: TGTGCCACCTCGGACAGGGGTGGCGATGAGCAGTTCTTC. Translated: CATSDRGGDEQFF.